This section outlines one TCR beta chain sequence together with its context. This study enrolled people aged roughly 18 to 100 from about 26 US geographic areas. Two negative PCRs, clearance, or symptom resolution had been documented for recovered Cohort 3 donors. TCRdb's table, derived via immunoSEQ multiplex PCR, lists solely in-frame clones and lacks some. The sample comprises more than 200,000 clones, about 89% of which are singletons, and approximately 4.2% rests with the top ten. This record belongs to a study of blood T cell repertoires in COVID-19. Turning to the study itself: The United States, Italy and Spain were the sources of the acute and convalescent COVID-19 samples. The cDNA or gDNA used as material had been derived from T cells, B-cell-depleted T cells, or PBMCs.

Per germline, CDR1 SQVTM and CDR2 ANQGSEA. V lost 4 bases to trimming and J lost 8 bases, with 14 bases between them. The CDR3 has 13 amino acids. The sequenced material came from PBMCs or T cells enriched from blood (not recorded which). This TCR was recovered from a woman aged 30 to 39 who had recovered from COVID-19. The chain links TRBV29-1 to TRBJ1-4, with unresolved D. CDR3 region: CSVAREGGEKLFF. The CDR3, as DNA: TGCAGCGTTGCTCGGGAGGGTGGCGAAAAACTGTTTTTT.